This T cell receptor (beta chain) was recorded in a study of blood T cell repertoires in COVID-19 (dated by TCRdb to 2020 to 2022). The study in broad terms: Collaborator samples came from the United States, Italy and Spain and covered acute and convalescent phases of COVID-19. The prospective study material was composed of cDNA or gDNA derived from T cells, B-cell-depleted T cells, or PBMCs. Subjects who had been exposed to COVID-19, were actively infected with it, or had recovered from it provided the deeply sampled blood TCRbeta repertoires that made up the dataset. Nearly every sample came with metadata listing a de-identified subject ID, COVID-19 status, age in years and sex. The repertoires were released in a freely available public database meant as a resource for research on the immune response to SARS-CoV-2. The samples were drawn from two sources: the first 160 participants of the ongoing ImmuneRACE study, and some 1,300 subjects contributed by 6 global collaborators. Where available, HLA class I and class II types were taken from metadata supplied by the sample provider and were not determined by assay-based typing.

The CDR3 holds 14 amino acids from the cysteine to the phenylalanine. This entry keeps only the CDR3 DNA: 42 bases, framed from base 1. Trimming removed 2 bases from V and 4 bases from J, leaving 11 bases between the germline ends. Looking up the germline V gene (reference sequence) yields CDR1 MNHEY and CDR2 SMNVEV. Each collaborating institution followed its own protocols to collect whole blood in K2EDTA tubes. For TCRbeta analysis, collaborators shipped samples as frozen whole blood, isolated PBMCs, or DNA extracted from either of those sample types. On this clone itself: Its antigen has not been determined. The record has no base qualities; no much larger clone is one base away.

The full study reports these points: How much clinical and demographic metadata was included differed by source and by participant, and the metadata was provided uncurated.

The immunoSEQ Assay, a bias-controlled multiplex PCR, was used to amplify TCRbeta CDR3 regions from genomic DNA. The paper's data handling went like this. Nucleated cell counts per sample were estimated from amplification of reference gene primers within the assay. To quantify the absolute abundance of each unique TCRbeta CDR3 rearrangement, sequence reads were collapsed and filtered. For each sample, productive Simpson clonality was calculated by taking the square root of Simpson's diversity index across productive rearrangements. Imported from immuneACCESS, the table was reduced by TCRdb to in-frame sequences with V and J called. These copies leave out some clones; in studies compared against another copy, an unresolved V gene accounts for under half, and the cause of the remainder is not known. V and J calls and clone size are given by that table; D and trimming were obtained from the DNA. Across this sample there are 100,000 to 120,000 clones, with 82% seen only once. Approximately 17% of the sample is held by the ten biggest clonotypes.

The receptor was derived from a woman aged 55-75 years with acute or convalescent COVID-19. What was sequenced was peripheral blood. The sequence links TRBV27 to TRBJ1-1; the D gene remains uncertain. The CDR3 protein: CASSLRTGGTEAFF. At the DNA level, the sequence is TGTGCCAGCAGTTTACGGACCGGAGGCACTGAAGCTTTCTTT.